Below, one T cell receptor beta chain is given with its context. V lost 4 bases to trimming and J lost 4 bases, with 5 bases between them. The CDR3 length is 12 residues. CDR1 and CDR2 from the germline V gene are LNHDA and SQIVND (reference sequence). This record belongs to a study of blood T cell repertoires in COVID-19. Profiled with immunoSEQ multiplex PCR; TCRdb holds only in-frame clones, not every one. The sample shows about 200,000 clones, 82% of them seen only once. Material: PBMCs or T cells enriched from blood (not recorded which). The receptor comes from a woman aged 55-69 years with acute COVID-19. This sequence joins TRBV19 and TRBJ1-5; D unclear. CDR3 DNA: TGTGCCAGTAGTAGTCGTAATCAGCCCCAGCATTTT. Encoded protein: CASSSRNQPQHF.